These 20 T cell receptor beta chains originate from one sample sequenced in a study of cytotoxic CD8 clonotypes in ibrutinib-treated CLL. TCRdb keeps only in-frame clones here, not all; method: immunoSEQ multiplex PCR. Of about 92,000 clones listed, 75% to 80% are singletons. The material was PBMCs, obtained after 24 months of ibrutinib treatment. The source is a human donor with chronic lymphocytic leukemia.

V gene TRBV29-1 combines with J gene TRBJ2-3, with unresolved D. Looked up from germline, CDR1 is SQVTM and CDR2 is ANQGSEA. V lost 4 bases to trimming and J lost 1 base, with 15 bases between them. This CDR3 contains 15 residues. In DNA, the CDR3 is TGCAGCGTTGTAGTCCAGAGTTTTCGCACAGATACGCAGTATTTT. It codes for CSVVVQSFRTDTQYF.

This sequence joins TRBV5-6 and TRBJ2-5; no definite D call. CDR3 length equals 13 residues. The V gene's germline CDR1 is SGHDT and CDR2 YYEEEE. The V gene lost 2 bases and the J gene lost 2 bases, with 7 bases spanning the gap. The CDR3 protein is CASSFLGQETQYF. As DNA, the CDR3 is TGTGCCAGCAGCTTTTTAGGACAAGAGACCCAGTACTTC. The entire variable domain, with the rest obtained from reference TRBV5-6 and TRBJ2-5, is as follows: DAGVTQSPTHLIKTRGQQVTLRCSPKSGHDTVSWYQQALGQGPQFIFQYYEEEERQRGNFPDRFSGHQFPNYSSELNVNALLLGDSALYLCASSFLGQETQYFGPGTRLLVL.

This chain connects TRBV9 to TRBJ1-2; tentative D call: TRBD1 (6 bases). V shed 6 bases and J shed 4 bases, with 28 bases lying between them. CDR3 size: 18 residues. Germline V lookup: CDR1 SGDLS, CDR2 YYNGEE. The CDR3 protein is CASTPFRDTDLVVYGYTF. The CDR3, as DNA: TGTGCCAGCACCCCCTTCCGGGACACCGATCTTGTTGTCTATGGCTACACCTTC.

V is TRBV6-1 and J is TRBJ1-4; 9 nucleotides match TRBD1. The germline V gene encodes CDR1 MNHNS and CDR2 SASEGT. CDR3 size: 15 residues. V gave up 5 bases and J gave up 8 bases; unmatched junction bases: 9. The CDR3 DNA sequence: TGTGCCAGCAGTAGGGGATGGACAGGGGTCGAAAAACTGTTTTTT. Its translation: CASSRGWTGVEKLFF.

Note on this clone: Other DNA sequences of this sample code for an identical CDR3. The CDR3 protein is CASSPSDRGQPQHF. The CDR3 coding sequence is TGTGCCAGCTCACCCTCGGACAGGGGTCAGCCCCAGCATTTT. The chain uses TRBV18 and TRBJ1-5; 9 bases are a match to TRBD1. CDR1 and CDR2 from the germline V gene are KGHSH and LQKENI. J was trimmed by 6 bases and V by 3 bases; bases with no gene match: 3. The CDR3 sequence is 14 residues long.

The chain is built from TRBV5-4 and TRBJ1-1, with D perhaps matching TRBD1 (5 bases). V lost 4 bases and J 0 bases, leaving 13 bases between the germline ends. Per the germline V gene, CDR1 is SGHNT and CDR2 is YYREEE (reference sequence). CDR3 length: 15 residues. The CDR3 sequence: CASSPPGRMNTEAFF. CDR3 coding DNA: TGTGCCAGCAGCCCGCCGGGACGGATGAACACTGAAGCTTTCTTT.

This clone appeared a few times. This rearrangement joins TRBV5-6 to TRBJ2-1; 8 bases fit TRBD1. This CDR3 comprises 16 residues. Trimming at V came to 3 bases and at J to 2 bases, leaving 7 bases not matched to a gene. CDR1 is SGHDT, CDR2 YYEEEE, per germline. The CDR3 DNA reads TGTGCCAGCAGCTACCTGACACAGGGGGCCTACAATGAGCAGTTCTTC. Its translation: CASSYLTQGAYNEQFF. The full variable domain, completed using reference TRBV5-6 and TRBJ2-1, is DAGVTQSPTHLIKTRGQQVTLRCSPKSGHDTVSWYQQALGQGPQFIFQYYEEEERQRGNFPDRFSGHQFPNYSSELNVNALLLGDSALYLCASSYLTQGAYNEQFFGPGTRLTVL.

DNA for the CDR3: TGTGCCAGCAGCCCCACGGGACTCCTGATGAACACTGAAGCTTTCTTT. Encoded protein: CASSPTGLLMNTEAFF. The V and J genes are TRBV7-9 and TRBJ1-1, with D tentatively TRBD1 (5 bases). CDR1 is SEHNR, CDR2 FQNEAQ, per germline (reference sequence). The CDR3 has 16 residues. V lost 5 bases to trimming and J lost 0 bases, with 16 bases between them.

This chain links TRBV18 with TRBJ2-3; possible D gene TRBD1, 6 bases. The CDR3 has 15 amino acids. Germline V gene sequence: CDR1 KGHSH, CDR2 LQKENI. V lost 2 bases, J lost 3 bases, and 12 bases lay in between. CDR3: CASSPIQGGTDTQYF. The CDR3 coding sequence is TGTGCCAGCTCACCAATACAGGGCGGAACAGATACGCAGTATTTT.

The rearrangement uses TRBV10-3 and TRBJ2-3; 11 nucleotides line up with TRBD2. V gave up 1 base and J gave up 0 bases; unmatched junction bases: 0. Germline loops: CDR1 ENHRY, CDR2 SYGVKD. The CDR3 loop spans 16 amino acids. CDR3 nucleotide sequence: TGTGCCATCAGTGAGTGGACTAGCGGGAGCACAGATACGCAGTATTTT. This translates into CAISEWTSGSTDTQYF.

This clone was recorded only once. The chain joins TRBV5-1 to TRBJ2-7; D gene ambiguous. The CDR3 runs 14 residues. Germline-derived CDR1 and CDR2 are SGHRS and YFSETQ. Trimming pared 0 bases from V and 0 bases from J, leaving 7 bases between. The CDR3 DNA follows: TGCGCCAGCAGCTTGGAGATTAGCTCCTACGAGCAGTACTTC. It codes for CASSLEISSYEQYF.

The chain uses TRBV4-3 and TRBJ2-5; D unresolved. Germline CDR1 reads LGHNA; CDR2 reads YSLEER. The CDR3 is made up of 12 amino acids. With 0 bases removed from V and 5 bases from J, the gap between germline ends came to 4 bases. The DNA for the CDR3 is TGCGCCAGCAGCCAAGAAGGGGAGACCCAGTACTTC. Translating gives CASSQEGETQYF.

The CDR3 protein is CASSSDRGPQHF. The CDR3 DNA is TGTGCCAGCAGCTCCGACAGGGGACCCCAGCATTTT. The chain employs TRBV7-8 and TRBJ1-5; 8 bases are a match to TRBD1. The V and J ends lost 4 bases and 10 bases, in that order; junction bases with no gene match: 3. The CDR3 extends over 12 amino acids. Germline V lookup: CDR1 SGHVS, CDR2 FQNEAQ.

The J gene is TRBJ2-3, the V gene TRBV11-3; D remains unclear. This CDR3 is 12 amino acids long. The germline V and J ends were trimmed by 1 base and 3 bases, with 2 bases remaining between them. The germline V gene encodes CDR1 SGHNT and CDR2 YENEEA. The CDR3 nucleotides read TGTGCCAGCAGCTTAGCAACAGATACGCAGTATTTT. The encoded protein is CASSLATDTQYF.

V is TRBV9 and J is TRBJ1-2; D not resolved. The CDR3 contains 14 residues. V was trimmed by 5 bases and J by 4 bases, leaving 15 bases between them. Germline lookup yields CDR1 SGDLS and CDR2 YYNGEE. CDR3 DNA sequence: TGTGCCAGCAGAACTTCTGGAAGACTCTATGGCTACACCTTC. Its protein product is CASRTSGRLYGYTF.

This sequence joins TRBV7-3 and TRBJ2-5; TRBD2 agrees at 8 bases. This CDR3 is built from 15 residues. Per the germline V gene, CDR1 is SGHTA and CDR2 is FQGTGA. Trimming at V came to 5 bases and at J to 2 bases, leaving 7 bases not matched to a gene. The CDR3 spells CASSLGRGVQETQYF. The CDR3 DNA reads TGTGCCAGCAGCCTAGGGCGGGGGGTACAAGAGACCCAGTACTTC.

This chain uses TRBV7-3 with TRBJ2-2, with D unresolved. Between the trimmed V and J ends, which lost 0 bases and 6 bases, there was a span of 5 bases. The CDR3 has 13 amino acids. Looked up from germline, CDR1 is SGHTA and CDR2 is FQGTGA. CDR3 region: CASSLTPAGELFF. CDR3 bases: TGTGCCAGCAGCTTAACACCGGCCGGGGAGCTGTTTTTT.

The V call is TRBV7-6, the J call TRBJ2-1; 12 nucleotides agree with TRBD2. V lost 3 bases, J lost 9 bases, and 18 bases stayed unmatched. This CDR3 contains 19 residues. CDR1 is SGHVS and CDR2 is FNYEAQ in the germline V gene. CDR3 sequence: CASSFLSLSGTSGSGEQFF. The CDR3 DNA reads TGTGCCAGCAGCTTCCTGAGCCTCTCCGGGACTAGCGGGTCGGGTGAGCAGTTCTTC.

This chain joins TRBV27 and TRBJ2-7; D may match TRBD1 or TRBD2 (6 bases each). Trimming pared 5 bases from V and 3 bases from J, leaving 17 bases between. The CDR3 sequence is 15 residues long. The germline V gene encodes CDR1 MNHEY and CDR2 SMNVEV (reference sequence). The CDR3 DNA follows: TGTGCCAGCAGTCTTGGGGGGCCGGGTAGCTACGAGCAGTACTTC. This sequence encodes CASSLGGPGSYEQYF.

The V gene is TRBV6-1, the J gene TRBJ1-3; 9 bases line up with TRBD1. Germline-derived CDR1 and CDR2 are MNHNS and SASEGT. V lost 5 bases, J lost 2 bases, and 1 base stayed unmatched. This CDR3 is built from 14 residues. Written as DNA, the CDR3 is TGTGCCAGCAGTCGGACAGGGGCTGGAAACACCATATATTTT. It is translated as CASSRTGAGNTIYF.